What follows are 9 T cell receptor beta chains derived from one specimen sequenced in a study of CD8+ T cells in alopecia areata (dated 2018 in TCRdb). The library relied on the immunoSEQ multiplex PCR assay. To provide template for TCR sequencing, every sample had RNA extracted and reverse transcribed into cDNA. This is the immuneACCESS table as TCRdb keeps it, with only in-frame sequences that have V and J called. A part of the clones is gone; compared with another copy, unresolved V genes explain less than half, and the rest is unexplained. The sample table lists approximately 82,000 clones, roughly 51% of them with a count of one. The ten largest clones represent around 5% of the sample. The specimen was NKG2D-high CD8+ T cells sorted from blood. The sample's cell subset or site label, decoded: sorted CD8+ NKG2D-high blood T cells. Receptors were obtained from a human donor with alopecia areata.

The V and J genes are TRBV19 and TRBJ2-7; 11 nucleotides match TRBD1. V dropped 6 bases and J dropped 2; count of bases not matched to a gene: 3. The CDR3 spans 14 residues. Looked up from germline, CDR1 is LNHDA and CDR2 is SQIVND (reference sequence). The chain's CDR3 is CASSPGQGAYEQYF. The CDR3 DNA reads as TGTGCCAGTAGCCCGGGACAGGGGGCCTACGAGCAGTACTTC. Full variable domain (rest looked up from reference TRBV19 and TRBJ2-7): DGGITQSPKYLFRKEGQNVTLSCEQNLNHDAMYWYRQDPGQGLRLIYYSQIVNDFQKGDIAEGYSVSREKKESFPLTVTSAQKNPTAFYLCASSPGQGAYEQYFGPGTRLTVT.

This clone is classed as medium-sized (0.01 to 0.1%). The chain couples TRBV5-4 to TRBJ2-1; 7 bases fit TRBD1. Looked up from germline, CDR1 is SGHNT and CDR2 is YYREEE (reference sequence). The J segment lost 8 bases and the V segment lost 5 bases, leaving 7 bases of the junction unmatched. The CDR3 length is 13 residues. CDR3 in DNA: TGTGCCAGCAGGGTAACCCAGGGGGATGAGCAGTTCTTC. Protein product: CASRVTQGDEQFF.

The V and J genes are TRBV28 and TRBJ2-5; D possibly corresponds to TRBD1 (6 bases). The V end lost 10 bases, the J end lost 9 bases, and 12 bases lay between the germline ends. The CDR3 spans 10 residues. Germline V gene lookup returns CDR1 MDHEN and CDR2 SYDVKM. The CDR3 region is CATHQGSQYF. CDR3 DNA sequence: TGTGCCACTCACCAGGGGTCCCAGTACTTC.

This chain joins TRBV9 and TRBJ2-5, with TRBD2 identical over 8 bases. The V gene end was trimmed by 0 bases and the J gene end by 3 bases; junction bases not matched to a gene: 10. Per the germline V gene, CDR1 is SGDLS and CDR2 is YYNGEE. The CDR3 runs 17 residues. The CDR3 DNA sequence: TGTGCCAGCAGCGTAGAAGGAGGCAGCGGGGGAGAAGAGACCCAGTACTTC. It yields the protein CASSVEGGSGGEETQYF.

This clone was detected a few times. The V and J genes are TRBV7-9 and TRBJ2-7; D perhaps matches TRBD1 (5 bases). This CDR3 comprises 12 residues. Trimming cost V 6 bases and J 7 bases, with 13 bases left between them. CDR1 SEHNR and CDR2 FQNEAQ come from the germline V gene (reference sequence). The DNA of the CDR3 is TGTGCCAGCAGTCAGACAGAGGAGGAGCAGTACTTC. This encodes CASSQTEEEQYF.

V is TRBV7-2 and J is TRBJ1-2; a possible D gene is TRBD1 (6 bases). This CDR3 has 11 residues. The V and J ends lost 11 bases and 8 bases respectively, with 15 bases between them. Germline V gene sequence: CDR1 SGHTA, CDR2 FQGNSA. For the CDR3, the DNA is TGTGCCGGGGGGCCGAGTGGCGGCTACACCTTC. Its protein product is CAGGPSGGYTF.

V gene TRBV28 combines with J gene TRBJ2-7, with TRBD2 identical over 8 bases. Per germline, CDR1 MDHEN and CDR2 SYDVKM. V was pared by 8 bases and J by 4 bases, with 13 bases of the junction left unmatched. The CDR3 spans 15 residues. The DNA of the CDR3 is TGTGCCAGCGCAAACCCAACGGGGGGGGCATACGAGCAGTACTTC. This codes for CASANPTGGAYEQYF. The full variable domain, its missing parts supplied by reference TRBV28 and TRBJ2-7, is DVKVTQSSRYLVKRTGEKVFLECVQDMDHENMFWYRQDPGLGLRLIYFSYDVKMKEKGDIPEGYSVSREKKERFSLILESASTNQTSMYLCASANPTGGAYEQYFGPGTRLTVT.

CDR3 DNA sequence: TGCGCCAGCAGCTTGGCTAATGAGCAGTTCTTC. Its protein is CASSLANEQFF. The V gene is TRBV5-1, the J gene TRBJ2-1; D ambiguous. In germline, CDR1 is SGHRS, CDR2 YFSETQ. V lost 0 bases, J lost 7 bases, and 2 bases lay in between. This CDR3 spans 11 amino acids.

V and J are TRBV9 and TRBJ2-7; the D gene is possibly TRBD1 (6 bases). CDR1 is SGDLS and CDR2 is YYNGEE in the germline V gene. The CDR3 spans 13 residues. Trimming removed 0 bases at V and 2 bases at J, with 6 bases between. The CDR3 DNA sequence: TGTGCCAGCAGCGTAGGGACAGCCTACGAGCAGTACTTC. Amino acid sequence: CASSVGTAYEQYF.